The present T cell receptor beta chain was sequenced within a study of blood T cell repertoires in COVID-19. Study background: The United States, Italy and Spain were the sources of the acute and convalescent COVID-19 samples. Sources were T cells, B-cell-depleted T cells, or PBMCs; the material itself was cDNA or gDNA.

The authors' processing: For nucleated cells, counts were estimated from reference gene primer amplification. Sequencing was performed with immunoSEQ multiplex PCR; in TCRdb, only in-frame clones are kept and a portion is missing. The V and J calls and clone size come from that table; D and trimming were worked out from the DNA. Of fewer than 300,000 clones detected, 80% to 90% appear once; the ten largest clones hold approximately 12%. Trimming removed 3 bases from V and 4 bases from J; junction bases left unmatched: 2. Per the germline V gene, CDR1 is SGHTA and CDR2 is FQGNSA. The CDR3 loop spans 14 amino acids.

The clonotype originates from a woman younger than 45 with COVID-19, enrolled during active disease. Specimen: peripheral blood. The gene calls are TRBV7-2 and TRBJ2-7; 11 bases are shared with TRBD1. The CDR3 nucleotides read TGTGCCAGCAGCTTTGGGGACAGGGGGTACGAGCAGTACTTC. This gives the protein CASSFGDRGYEQYF.